The sequence of this T cell receptor beta chain was determined in a study of shared clonotypes between healthy human individuals. Study-level points and caveats: Around 5% of naive CD4 clonotypes were shared across a few donors.

With regard to this clone: Its antigen is unknown.

The naive CD8 fraction comprised CD45RO-negative cells positively selected for CCR7 and excluded terminally differentiated effector memory CD45RA+ cells. Here immunoSEQ multiplex PCR was the method, and the copy in TCRdb shows in-frame clones only, minus some. The repertoire includes roughly 2,000,000 clones, just under 95% of them detected once, and around 1% sits in the top ten. The sample taken for sequencing was naive CD8+ T cells sorted from blood. This TCR was recovered from a man younger than 35 in good health.

CDR3 loop: CASSLSLAGGKNIQYF. The CDR3 coding sequence is TGTGCCAGCAGTTTGAGTCTAGCGGGGGGCAAAAACATTCAGTACTTC. This chain links TRBV27 with TRBJ2-4, with 11 bases identical to TRBD2. The CDR3 totals 16 residues. With 3 bases clipped from V and 3 bases from J, the junction kept 4 bases outside the gene matches. Germline CDR1 and CDR2: MNHEY and SMNVEV (reference sequence).